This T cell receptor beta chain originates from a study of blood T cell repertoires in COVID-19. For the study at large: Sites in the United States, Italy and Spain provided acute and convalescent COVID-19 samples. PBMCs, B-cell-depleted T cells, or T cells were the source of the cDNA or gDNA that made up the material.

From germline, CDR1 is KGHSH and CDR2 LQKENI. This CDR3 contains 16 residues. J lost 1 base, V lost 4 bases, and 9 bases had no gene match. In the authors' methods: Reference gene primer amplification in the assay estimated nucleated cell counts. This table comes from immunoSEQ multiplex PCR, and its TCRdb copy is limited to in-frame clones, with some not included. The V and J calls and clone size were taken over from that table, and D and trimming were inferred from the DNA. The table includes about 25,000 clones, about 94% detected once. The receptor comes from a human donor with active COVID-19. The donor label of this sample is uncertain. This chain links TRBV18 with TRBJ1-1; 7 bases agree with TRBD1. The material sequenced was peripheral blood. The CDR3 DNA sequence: TGTGCCAGCTCACTTCACATTACAGGGGAGAACACTGAAGCTTTCTTT. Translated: CASSLHITGENTEAFF.